The rows below give T cell receptor beta chains drawn from one sample of a study of shared clonotypes between healthy human individuals. Only in-frame clones appear in the TCRdb table, and some are missing; sequencing was by immunoSEQ multiplex PCR. The data show approximately 500,000 clones, 90% to 96% seen once. The sequenced sample consisted of naive CD4+ T cells sorted from blood. These receptors originate from a woman younger than 45 in good health. Both conserved end residues are part of each CDR3. A D gene is named only where the DNA matches it firmly. Clone size appears in some rows only: once, few, many, or a class for an expanded clone.

TRBJ2-5 | NA | TRBV9 | NA | 17 | TGTGCCAGCAGCGCAGAACAGGGCGCGGCGGGTCGGGAGACCCAGTACTTC | CASSAEQGAAGRETQYF
TRBJ2-1 | NA | TRBV13 | NA | 14 | TGTGCCAGCAGCATTGCCTCGGGTGGGTATGAGCAGTTCTTC | CASSIASGGYEQFF
TRBJ1-5 | NA | TRBV28 | NA | 11 | TGTGCCAGCCATAGCAATCAGCCCCAGCATTTT | CASHSNQPQHF
TRBJ2-3 | NA | TRBV19 | TRBD2 | 15 | TGTGCCAGCAGAAGGACTAGCGGAAGCACAGATACGCAGTATTTT | CASRRTSGSTDTQYF
TRBJ2-3 | NA | TRBV10-1 | TRBD1 | 15 | TGCGCCAGCAGTGAATCCGGACAGGGGCTAGATACGCAGTATTTT | CASSESGQGLDTQYF
TRBJ1-2 | NA | TRBV5-5 | NA | 13 | TGTGCCAGCAGCTTGGGACTCACAGAAGGCTACACCTTC | CASSLGLTEGYTF
TRBJ2-1 | NA | TRBV11-2 | NA | 14 | TGTGCCAGCAGCCCCGGGACCTTCTACAATGAGCAGTTCTTC | CASSPGTFYNEQFF
TRBJ2-7 | NA | TRBV2 | NA | 15 | TGTGCCAGCAGTGGGCCCTTTGAAACCTCCTACGAGCAGTACTTC | CASSGPFETSYEQYF
TRBJ1-1 | NA | TRBV7-7 | TRBD1 | 16 | TGTGCCAGCAGCCCCCTTGCGACAGGGACCAACACTGAAGCTTTCTTT | CASSPLATGTNTEAFF
TRBJ2-5 | NA | TRBV5-4 | NA | 14 | TGTGCCAGCAGCGGGGGGAGTCCTCAAGAGACCCAGTACTTC | CASSGGSPQETQYF
TRBJ2-7 | NA | TRBV28 | NA | 16 | TGTGCCAGCAGTCCTCGACAGTTCTCCCCCCCCTACGAGCAGTACTTC | CASSPRQFSPPYEQYF
TRBJ1-4 | NA | TRBV5-1 | NA | 14 | TGCGCCAGCAGCTTGGGGGCAGTCAATGAAAAACTGTTTTTT | CASSLGAVNEKLFF
TRBJ1-3 | NA | TRBV5-1 | NA | 15 | TGCGCCAGCAGCTTGGTCGGAAACTCTGGAAACACCATATATTTT | CASSLVGNSGNTIYF
TRBJ1-3 | NA | TRBV4-1 | NA | 14 | TGCGCCAGCAGCCTACAGGGAGATGGAAACACCATATATTTT | CASSLQGDGNTIYF
TRBJ1-1 | few | TRBV20-1 | NA | 10 | TGCAGTGCTCGACAGCGTGAAGCTTTCTTT | CSARQREAFF
TRBJ1-3 | NA | TRBV9 | NA | 15 | TGTGCCAGCACCGCCCCGGGATTCTCTGGAAACACCATATATTTT | CASTAPGFSGNTIYF
TRBJ1-1 | NA | TRBV7-9 | NA | 14 | TGTGCCAGCAGCTTAGTGGGGGTGAACACTGAAGCTTTCTTT | CASSLVGVNTEAFF
TRBJ2-6 | NA | TRBV18 | NA | 17 | TGTGCCAGCTCACCACCCAACGGGGGTACTGGGGCCAACGTCCTGACTTTC | CASSPPNGGTGANVLTF
TRBJ2-7 | once | TRBV5-1 | NA | 13 | TGCGCCAGCAGCTACCATTTCTCCTACGAGCAGTACTTC | CASSYHFSYEQYF
TRBJ1-2 | NA | TRBV28 | NA | 14 | TGTGCCAGCAGGCCTACAGACCTACGCTATGGCTACACCTTC | CASRPTDLRYGYTF
TRBJ2-7 | NA | TRBV28 | TRBD2 | 17 | TGTGCCAGCACCCCCCCCCAGCGGGAGCTTTCGCTCTACGAGCAGTACTTC | CASTPPQRELSLYEQYF
TRBJ2-7 | once | TRBV5-1 | NA | 16 | TGCGCCAGCAGCTTGGCCCTGACGGAAAGCTTCTACGAGCAGTACTTC | CASSLALTESFYEQYF
TRBJ2-6 | NA | TRBV27 | NA | 14 | TGTGCCAGCAGTTCCATCTCTGGGGCCAACGTCCTGACTTTC | CASSSISGANVLTF
TRBJ2-2 | once | TRBV5-1 | NA | 15 | TGCGCCAGCAGCTTTAGGGTAGCGAACACCGGGGAGCTGTTTTTT | CASSFRVANTGELFF